Reported below is one T cell receptor (beta chain). Its specificity is unknown. The data were obtained in a study of T cells after yellow fever vaccination. In the study overall: Some fractions had low cell numbers, and these were prepared with SMART-Seq v4 Ultra Low Input. Overall study results and limits: High-abundance clonotypes from the bulk population could contaminate FACS-sorted repertoires. Boosting was followed by the reappearance of most primary-vaccination clones (roughly 96% CD4, about 88% CD8). A weaker secondary response peaked on day 5, the primary on day 15.

TCRdb redid the calling of the 5' RACE reads with MiXCR, one entry per CDR3 protein. The table lists about 340,000 distinct CDR3 sequences, 9.5% to 15% of them singletons. CDR1 DFQATT and CDR2 SNEGSKA come from the germline V gene (reference sequence). The CDR3 is 16 amino acids. The V end was cut by 4 bases, the J end by 1 base, with 17 bases between. The rearrangement joins TRBV20-1 to TRBJ2-1; TRBD2 might be the D (5 bases). The sequence was collected from a man between 18 and 35 years old who received the YFV17D yellow fever vaccine. The starting material was CD4+ T cells sorted from PBMCs, obtained 15 days after the yellow fever booster vaccination. The CDR3 nucleotides are TGCAGTGCTAAATCCCTAGCTGGGGAATCCTACAATGAGCAGTTCTTC. Translation: CSAKSLAGESYNEQFF.